This passage covers 21 T cell receptor beta chains from one sample sequenced in a study of cytomegalovirus exposure and HLA in healthy donors. PCR used 60 Vbeta primers and 13 Jbeta primers. Libraries were prepared by immunoSEQ multiplex PCR; TCRdb keeps only in-frame clonotypes and omits some of them. The data contain about 59,000 clones, just under 75% of them singletons. What was sequenced was PBMCs. Every receptor here comes from a man between 25 and 39 years old in good health and CMV-seropositive.

The chain links TRBV10-3 to TRBJ2-1, with TRBD2 matching over 13 bases. Germline V gene data show CDR1 as ENHRY and CDR2 as SYGVKD. This CDR3 has 15 amino acids. V lost 8 bases and J lost 7; bases outside the gene matches: 8. In DNA form, the CDR3 reads TGTGCCATCTACTCCGGACTAGCGGGGGAAAATGAGCAGTTCTTC. Protein: CAIYSGLAGENEQFF.

This clone was seen a handful of times. The chain is built from TRBV5-1 and TRBJ2-1; 14 nucleotides align to TRBD2. CDR3 size: 16 residues. The trim removed 0 bases at V and 9 bases at J, leaving 5 bases unmatched. Germline CDR1 and CDR2: SGHRS and YFSETQ. The CDR3 DNA reads as TGCGCCAGCAGCTTGGAAGGGACTAGCGGGGGAGGTGAGCAGTTCTTC. Its protein is CASSLEGTSGGGEQFF.

The chain employs TRBV7-2 and TRBJ2-4; D may be TRBD2 (5 bases). V lost 4 bases to trimming and J lost 0 bases, with 16 bases between them. Germline values: CDR1 SGHTA, CDR2 FQGNSA. The CDR3 is 17 amino acids. The CDR3 region is CASSSRAAGLAKNIQYF. The CDR3 region has the DNA TGTGCCAGCAGCTCCCGGGCAGCAGGACTAGCCAAAAACATTCAGTACTTC.

The V gene is TRBV9, the J gene TRBJ2-3, with D maybe TRBD2 (7 bases). CDR1 and CDR2 from the germline V gene are SGDLS and YYNGEE. There are 17 residues in the CDR3. Between the trimmed V and J ends, which lost 4 bases and 3 bases, there was a span of 21 bases. CDR3 nucleotide sequence: TGTGCCAGCAGCCTAAGTGGGGGGGCGGTTAGTACAGATACGCAGTATTTT. Protein product: CASSLSGGAVSTDTQYF.

The chain recombines TRBV4-3 with TRBJ1-2; 11 bases are shared with TRBD1. This CDR3 is 13 amino acids long. CDR1 and CDR2 (germline): LGHNA, YSLEER. V gave up 4 bases and J gave up 7 bases; unmatched junction bases: 2. The CDR3 spells CASSLGTGGGYTF. In DNA, the CDR3 is TGCGCCAGCAGCCTAGGGACAGGGGGTGGCTACACCTTC.

V usage is TRBV4-2 and J usage is TRBJ1-6; D possibly corresponds to TRBD1 (5 bases). CDR3 length: 17 residues. Germline V gene sequence: CDR1 LGHNA, CDR2 YNFKEQ. V dropped 4 bases and J dropped 9 bases, with 22 bases sitting between them. The DNA of the CDR3 is TGTGCCAGCAGCCTCGGGGGGGGTGTAAGGGAGGGTTCACCCCTCCACTTT. It codes for CASSLGGGVREGSPLHF.

V and J are TRBV19 and TRBJ1-2; 10 bases are shared with TRBD1. Germline trimming cut 9 bases from V and 0 bases from J; bases unmatched to any gene: 16. The CDR3 is 18 amino acids. Germline V gives CDR1 LNHDA, CDR2 SQIVND (reference sequence). The CDR3 loop reads CASKMPGQGTISNYGYTF. The CDR3, as DNA: TGTGCCAGCAAGATGCCGGGACAGGGGACTATCTCTAACTATGGCTACACCTTC.

This sequence joins TRBV4-2 and TRBJ1-6; the D gene is possibly TRBD1 (5 bases). CDR1 is LGHNA, CDR2 YNFKEQ, per germline. CDR3 length equals 17 residues. V shed 0 bases and J shed 0 bases, with 9 bases lying between them. Written as DNA, the CDR3 is TGTGCCAGCAGCCAAGATGGGAGGGGCTCCTATAATTCACCCCTCCACTTT. As protein: CASSQDGRGSYNSPLHF.

The chain uses TRBV5-1 and TRBJ2-5, with 8 positions matching TRBD2. CDR1 and CDR2 from the germline V gene are SGHRS and YFSETQ. This CDR3 contains 16 residues. Germline trimming cut 0 bases from V and 4 bases from J; bases unmatched to any gene: 8. In nucleotides, the CDR3 is TGCGCCAGCAGCTTGGATGGCGGGGGGTCTCCAGAGACCCAGTACTTC. Amino acid sequence: CASSLDGGGSPETQYF.

The J gene is TRBJ2-1, the V gene TRBV11-2; D unresolved. Trimming left V 1 base short and J 1 base short, with 14 bases between. Germline V lookup: CDR1 SGHAT, CDR2 FQNNGV. This CDR3 has 17 amino acids. The CDR3: CASSLVRLIHSYNEQFF. The DNA of the CDR3 is TGTGCCAGCAGCTTAGTCCGGTTAATCCATTCCTACAATGAGCAGTTCTTC.

The chain couples TRBV5-1 to TRBJ1-2, with a tentative D call TRBD1 (5 bases). The germline gives CDR1 SGHRS, CDR2 YFSETQ. V dropped 0 bases and J dropped 0 bases, with 6 bases sitting between them. The CDR3 loop spans 14 amino acids. The CDR3 nucleotides are TGCGCCAGCAGCTTGGGACAGTCTAACTATGGCTACACCTTC. Its protein is CASSLGQSNYGYTF.

The chain recombines TRBV4-3 with TRBJ2-1; 13 nucleotides match TRBD2. Looked up from germline, CDR1 is LGHNA and CDR2 is YSLEER. The CDR3 loop spans 20 amino acids. Losses at the gene ends were 1 base for V and 0 bases for J; bases not matched to a gene: 9. The CDR3 sequence: CASSQGPGLAGFLSYNEQFF. The CDR3 region has the DNA TGCGCCAGCAGCCAAGGCCCGGGACTAGCGGGGTTCCTCTCCTACAATGAGCAGTTCTTC.

The chain uses TRBV28 and TRBJ2-5, with 9 bases aligning to TRBD2. The germline V gene encodes CDR1 MDHEN and CDR2 SYDVKM. With 4 bases clipped from V and 5 bases from J, the junction kept 2 bases outside the gene matches. The CDR3 has 13 amino acids. The CDR3 bases are TGTGCCAGCAGTTGGACTAGCGTCGAGACCCAGTACTTC. Amino acid sequence: CASSWTSVETQYF.

The chain combines TRBV6-5 with TRBJ2-1; D possibly corresponds to TRBD2 (5 bases). Trimming stripped 2 bases from V and 8 bases from J, with 16 bases between. There are 15 residues in the CDR3. Per germline, CDR1 MNHEY and CDR2 SVGAGI. The CDR3 spells CASSYRSYTEDEQFF. As DNA, the CDR3 is TGTGCCAGCAGTTACCGGTCTTACACGGAGGATGAGCAGTTCTTC.

The V call is TRBV11-2, the J call TRBJ2-3; 7 positions agree with TRBD2. The CDR3 has 14 residues. With V trimmed by 6 bases and J by 4 bases, 7 bases remained unmatched. Per germline, CDR1 SGHAT and CDR2 FQNNGV. In DNA, the CDR3 is TGTGCCAGCAGACATCGACTAGCAGCAGATACGCAGTATTTT. It specifies CASRHRLAADTQYF.

This rearrangement joins TRBV18 to TRBJ1-4; weak D call: TRBD1 (5 bases). Germline CDR1 KGHSH, CDR2 LQKENI. Trimming pared 3 bases from V and 5 bases from J, leaving 16 bases between. This CDR3 contains 16 residues. CDR3 loop: CASSPLQWDLNEKLFF. In nucleotides, the CDR3 is TGTGCCAGCTCACCGCTACAATGGGACTTAAATGAAAAACTGTTTTTT.

The chain uses TRBV7-2 and TRBJ2-5; 8 positions agree with TRBD2. The junction had 12 bases not matched to a gene; V was cut back by 7 bases and J by 5 bases. The CDR3 is 15 residues long. Germline V gene sequence: CDR1 SGHTA, CDR2 FQGNSA. CDR3 in DNA: TGTGCCAGCACCCAAGGCGGGAGGTCGCGGGAGACCCAGTACTTC. Translation: CASTQGGRSRETQYF.

J is TRBJ2-5 and V is TRBV9, with D possibly TRBD1 on 5 matching bases. The V gene's germline CDR1 is SGDLS and CDR2 YYNGEE. Deletions cut 6 bases from V and 0 bases from J, with 9 bases between. The CDR3 is made up of 13 amino acids. The CDR3 DNA is TGTGCCAGCAAAACAGGATACCAAGAGACCCAGTACTTC. Its protein product is CASKTGYQETQYF.

The chain recombines TRBV28 with TRBJ1-5; D remains unclear. From germline, CDR1 is MDHEN and CDR2 SYDVKM. The CDR3 is 14 amino acids. Deletions cut 2 bases from V and 9 bases from J, with 14 bases between. This CDR3 reads CASSLPWHEGPQHF. The DNA of the CDR3 is TGTGCCAGCAGTTTACCGTGGCATGAGGGGCCCCAGCATTTT.

The V and J genes are TRBV29-1 and TRBJ1-2, with a tentative D call TRBD1 (5 bases). Germline CDR1 and CDR2: SQVTM and ANQGSEA. This CDR3 contains 18 residues. The V end was cut by 5 bases, the J end by 4 bases, with 29 bases between. The CDR3 DNA sequence: TGCAGCGTTATCGGGGGGGAAAGGCATACGAAGAATGGCTATGGCTACACCTTC. Its translation is CSVIGGERHTKNGYGYTF.

The chain employs TRBV11-1 and TRBJ2-4; D is unclear. The CDR3 runs to 18 residues. Trimming left V 1 base short and J 0 bases short, with 16 bases between. In germline, CDR1 is SGHAT, CDR2 FQDESV (reference sequence). CDR3 sequence reads: CASSLGYRNGLAKNIQYF. The DNA of the CDR3 is TGTGCCAGCAGCTTAGGGTATAGAAACGGGTTAGCCAAAAACATTCAGTACTTC.